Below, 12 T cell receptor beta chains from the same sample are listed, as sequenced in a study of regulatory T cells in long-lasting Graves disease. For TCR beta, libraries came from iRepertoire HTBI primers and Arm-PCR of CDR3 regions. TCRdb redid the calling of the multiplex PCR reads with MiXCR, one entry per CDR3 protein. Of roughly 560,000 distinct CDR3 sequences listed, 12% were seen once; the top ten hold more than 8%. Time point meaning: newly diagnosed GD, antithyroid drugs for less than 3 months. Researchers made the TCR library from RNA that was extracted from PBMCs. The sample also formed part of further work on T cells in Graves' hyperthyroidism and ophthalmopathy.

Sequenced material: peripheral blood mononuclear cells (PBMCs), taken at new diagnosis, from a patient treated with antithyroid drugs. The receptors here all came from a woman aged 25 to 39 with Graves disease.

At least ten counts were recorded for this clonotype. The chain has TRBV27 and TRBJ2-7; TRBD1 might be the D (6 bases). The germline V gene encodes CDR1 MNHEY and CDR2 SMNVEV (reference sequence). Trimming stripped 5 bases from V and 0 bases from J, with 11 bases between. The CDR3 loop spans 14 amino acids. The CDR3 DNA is TGTGCCAGCAGTGGGGGACAAAACTCCTACGAGCAGTACTTC. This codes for CASSGGQNSYEQYF.

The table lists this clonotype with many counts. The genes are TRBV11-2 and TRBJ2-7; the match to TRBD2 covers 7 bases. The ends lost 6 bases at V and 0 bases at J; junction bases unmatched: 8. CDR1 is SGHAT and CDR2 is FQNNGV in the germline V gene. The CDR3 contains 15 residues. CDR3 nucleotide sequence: TGTGCCAGCAGTTACGGGAGGTTGAGCTCCTACGAGCAGTACTTC. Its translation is CASSYGRLSSYEQYF.

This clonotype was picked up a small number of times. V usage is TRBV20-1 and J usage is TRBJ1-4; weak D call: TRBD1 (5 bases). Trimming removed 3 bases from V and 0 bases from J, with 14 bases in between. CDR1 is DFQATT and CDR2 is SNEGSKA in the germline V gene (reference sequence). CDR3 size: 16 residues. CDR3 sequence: CSARSRGKSTNEKLFF. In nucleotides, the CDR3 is TGCAGTGCTAGGTCCCGGGGCAAGTCAACTAATGAAAAACTGTTTTTT.

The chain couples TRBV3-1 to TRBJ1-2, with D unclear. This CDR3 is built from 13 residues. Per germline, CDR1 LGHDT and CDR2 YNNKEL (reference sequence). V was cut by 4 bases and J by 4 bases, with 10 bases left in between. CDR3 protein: CASSRRRSYGYTF. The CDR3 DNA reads TGTGCCAGCAGCCGGCGAAGAAGCTATGGCTACACCTTC.

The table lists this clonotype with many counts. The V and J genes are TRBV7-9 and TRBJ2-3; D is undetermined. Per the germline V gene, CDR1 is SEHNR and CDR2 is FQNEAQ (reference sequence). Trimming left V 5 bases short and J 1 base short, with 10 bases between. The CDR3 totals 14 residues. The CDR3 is CASSRPDRTDTQYF. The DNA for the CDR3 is TGTGCCAGCAGCCGCCCGGACCGCACAGATACGCAGTATTTT. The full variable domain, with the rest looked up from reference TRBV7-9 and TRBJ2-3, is DTGVSQNPRHKITKRGQNVTFRCDPISEHNRLYWYRQTLGQGPEFLTYFQNEAQLEKSRLLSDRFSAERPKGSFSTLEIQRTEQGDSAMYLCASSRPDRTDTQYFGPGTRLTVL.

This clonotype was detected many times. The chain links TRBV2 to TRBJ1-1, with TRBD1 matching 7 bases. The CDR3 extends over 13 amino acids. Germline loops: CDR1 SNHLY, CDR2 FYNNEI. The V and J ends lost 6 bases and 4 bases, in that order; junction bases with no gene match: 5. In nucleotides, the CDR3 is TGTGCCAGCAGAGACTCAGGGGGCACTGAAGCTTTCTTT. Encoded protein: CASRDSGGTEAFF. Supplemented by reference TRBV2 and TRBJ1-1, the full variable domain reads EPEVTQTPSHQVTQMGQEVILRCVPISNHLYFYWYRQILGQKVEFLVSFYNNEISEKSEIFDDQFSVERPDGSNFTLKIRSTKLEDSAMYFCASRDSGGTEAFFGQGTRLTVV.

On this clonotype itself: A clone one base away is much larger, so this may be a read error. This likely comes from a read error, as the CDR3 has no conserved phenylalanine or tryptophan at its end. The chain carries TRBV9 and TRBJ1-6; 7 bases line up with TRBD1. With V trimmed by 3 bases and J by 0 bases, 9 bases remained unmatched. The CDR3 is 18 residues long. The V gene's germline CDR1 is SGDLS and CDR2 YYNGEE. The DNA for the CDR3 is TGTGCCAGCAGCGGACAGGGAGGTTCCGGCTCCTATAATTCACCCCTCCACTCT. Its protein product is CASSGQGGSGSYNSPLHS.

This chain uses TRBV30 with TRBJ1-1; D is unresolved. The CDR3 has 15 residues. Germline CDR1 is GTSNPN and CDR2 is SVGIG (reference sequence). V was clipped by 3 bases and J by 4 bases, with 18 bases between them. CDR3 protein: CAWSDTLGAGTEAFF. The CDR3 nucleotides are TGTGCCTGGAGCGATACCCTTGGCGCGGGCACTGAAGCTTTCTTT. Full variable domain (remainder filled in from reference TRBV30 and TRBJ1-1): SQTIHQWPATLVQPVGSPLSLECTVEGTSNPNLYWYRQAAGRGLQLLFYSVGIGQISSEVPQNLSASRPQDRQFILSSKKLLLSDSGFYLCAWSDTLGAGTEAFFGQGTRLTVV.

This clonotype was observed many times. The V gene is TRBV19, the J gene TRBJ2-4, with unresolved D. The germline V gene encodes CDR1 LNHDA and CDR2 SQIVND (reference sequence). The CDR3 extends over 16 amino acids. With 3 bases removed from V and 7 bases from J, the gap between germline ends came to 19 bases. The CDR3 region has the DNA TGTGCCAGTAGTATTAGGATGCAGGCGCTAGGGAACATTCAGTACTTC. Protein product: CASSIRMQALGNIQYF.

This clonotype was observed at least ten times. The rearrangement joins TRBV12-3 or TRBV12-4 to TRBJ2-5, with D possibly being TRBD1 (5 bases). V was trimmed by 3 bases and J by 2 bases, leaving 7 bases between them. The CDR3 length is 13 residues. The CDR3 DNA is TGTGCCAGCAGTTTCCAGGGTCAAGAGACCCAGTACTTC. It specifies CASSFQGQETQYF.

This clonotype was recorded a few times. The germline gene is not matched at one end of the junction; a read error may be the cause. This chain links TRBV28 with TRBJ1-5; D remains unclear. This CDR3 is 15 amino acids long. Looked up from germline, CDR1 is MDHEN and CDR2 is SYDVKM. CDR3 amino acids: CAGSLDRQYNQPQHF. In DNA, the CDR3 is TGTGCCGGCAGTTTAGATCGGCAGTACAATCAGCCCCAGCATTTT. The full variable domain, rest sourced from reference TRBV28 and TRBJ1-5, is DVKVTQSSRYLVKRTGEKVFLECVQDMDHENMFWYRQDPGLGLRLIYFSYDVKMKEKGDIPEGYSVSREKKERFSLILESASTNQTSMYLCAGSLDRQYNQPQHFGDGTRLSIL.

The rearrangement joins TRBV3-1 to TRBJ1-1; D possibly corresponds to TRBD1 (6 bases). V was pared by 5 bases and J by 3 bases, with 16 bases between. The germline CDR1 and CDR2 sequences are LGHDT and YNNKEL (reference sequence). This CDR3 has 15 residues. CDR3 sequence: CASSIGGLGDTEAFF. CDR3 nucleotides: TGTGCCAGCAGCATCGGGGGCCTGGGGGACACTGAAGCTTTCTTT.